The 31 T cell receptor beta chains below all came from one sample that was sequenced in a study of shared clonotypes between healthy human individuals. Sequenced by immunoSEQ multiplex PCR; TCRdb stores in-frame clones only, minus some. The sample records approximately 620,000 clones, almost 97% being singletons. The sequenced sample was naive CD4+ T cells sorted from blood. Subset specified: CD45RA+ positively selected. These receptors came from a woman between 25 and 40 years old in good health.

V and J are TRBV28 and TRBJ1-2; no reliable D call. CDR3 length: 14 amino acids. V was cut by 6 bases and J by 2 bases, with 13 bases left in between. CDR1 is MDHEN and CDR2 is SYDVKM in the germline V gene. CDR3 in amino acids: CASRDGSLNYGYTF. The DNA of the CDR3 is TGTGCCAGCAGGGACGGCAGCTTGAACTATGGCTACACCTTC.

CDR3 coding DNA: TGTGCCAGCAGCTTACTCGGTAGCGGGCTCTACAATGAGCAGTTCTTC. Amino acid sequence: CASSLLGSGLYNEQFF. The chain combines TRBV7-6 with TRBJ2-1, with 7 positions matching TRBD2. The CDR3 contains 16 residues. The V gene end was trimmed by 2 bases and the J gene end by 3 bases; junction bases not matched to a gene: 7. Germline assignment: CDR1 SGHVS and CDR2 FNYEAQ.

The chain carries TRBV28 and TRBJ2-7; D is undetermined. The V gene's germline CDR1 is MDHEN and CDR2 SYDVKM. V was pared by 6 bases and J by 3 bases, with 12 bases between. The CDR3 spans 13 residues. The CDR3 loop reads CASRGQINYEQYF. The CDR3 coding sequence is TGTGCCAGCAGAGGGCAGATAAACTACGAGCAGTACTTC.

The chain carries TRBV5-4 and TRBJ2-1, with 11 bases fitting TRBD1. This CDR3 is 15 amino acids long. The V segment lost 1 base and the J segment 8 bases; nucleotides outside the gene matches: 5. Germline V gives CDR1 SGHNT, CDR2 YYREEE (reference sequence). CDR3 sequence: CASSLRDRGLDEQFF. The CDR3 DNA follows: TGTGCCAGCAGCTTGAGGGACAGGGGGTTAGATGAGCAGTTCTTC.

Concerning this clone itself: This CDR3 is also generated by other DNA sequences in the sample. CDR3 sequence: CASSLAENTEAFF. The DNA for the CDR3 is TGTGCCAGCAGCTTGGCCGAGAACACTGAAGCTTTCTTT. The rearrangement uses TRBV7-9 and TRBJ1-1; D gene unclear. V was shortened by 3 bases and J by 1 base, with 6 bases between the two germline ends. Germline CDR1 is SEHNR and CDR2 is FQNEAQ (reference sequence). The CDR3 is made up of 13 amino acids.

The V gene is TRBV10-3, the J gene TRBJ2-7; a weak D match, TRBD2 (6 bases). CDR1 is ENHRY and CDR2 is SYGVKD in the germline V gene. The CDR3 is made up of 16 amino acids. The V end was cut by 5 bases, the J end by 2 bases, with 19 bases between. In DNA form, the CDR3 reads TGTGCCATCAGTCCCCTTCTTAGCGGCCACACCTACGAGCAGTACTTC. Amino acids: CAISPLLSGHTYEQYF.

This chain links TRBV6-5 with TRBJ2-7, with TRBD2 identical over 7 bases. The CDR3 length is 14 residues. The V gene end was trimmed by 4 bases and the J gene end by 4 bases; junction bases not matched to a gene: 7. Germline CDR1 MNHEY, CDR2 SVGAGI. CDR3 loop: CASSWGGPVYEQYF. Written as DNA, the CDR3 is TGTGCCAGCAGTTGGGGGGGACCGGTATACGAGCAGTACTTC.

This clone is a singleton in its sample. The chain combines TRBV27 with TRBJ1-4; 9 nucleotides align to TRBD1. This CDR3 contains 14 residues. V trimming: 5 bases; J trimming: 7 bases; junction bases outside the gene matches: 5. CDR1 and CDR2 from the germline V gene are MNHEY and SMNVEV (reference sequence). The CDR3 sequence: CASSPTGGREKLFF. The CDR3 DNA reads TGTGCCAGCAGTCCCACAGGGGGCCGTGAAAAACTGTTTTTT.

This chain uses TRBV7-2 with TRBJ2-7; D uncertain. The germline CDR1 and CDR2 sequences are SGHTA and FQGNSA. CDR3 length equals 15 residues. The V end was cut by 5 bases, the J end by 0 bases, with 14 bases between. The CDR3 nucleotides are TGTGCCAGCAGCACAAGGACCGGTAGCTCCTACGAGCAGTACTTC. It yields the protein CASSTRTGSSYEQYF.

The rearrangement joins TRBV19 to TRBJ1-1; tentative D call: TRBD1 (5 bases). Looked up from germline, CDR1 is LNHDA and CDR2 is SQIVND (reference sequence). CDR3 length: 15 amino acids. V shed 4 bases and J shed 1 base, with 13 bases lying between them. Here the CDR3 reads CASSTQGVANTEAFF. The CDR3 DNA follows: TGTGCCAGTAGTACCCAGGGTGTGGCGAACACTGAAGCTTTCTTT. The whole variable domain, remainder taken from reference TRBV19 and TRBJ1-1, is DGGITQSPKYLFRKEGQNVTLSCEQNLNHDAMYWYRQDPGQGLRLIYYSQIVNDFQKGDIAEGYSVSREKKESFPLTVTSAQKNPTAFYLCASSTQGVANTEAFFGQGTRLTVV.

CDR3 in amino acids: CASSLGGRNTGELFF. DNA of the CDR3: TGCGCCAGCAGCTTAGGTGGGAGGAACACCGGGGAGCTGTTTTTT. V usage is TRBV5-1 and J usage is TRBJ2-2; a weak D match, TRBD2 (5 bases). Trimming took off 2 bases at V and 1 base at J, with 9 bases between the two ends. Germline V gene data show CDR1 as SGHRS and CDR2 as YFSETQ. CDR3 length equals 15 residues.

The rearrangement links TRBV6-4 to TRBJ2-3; possible D gene TRBD2, 5 bases. Germline V gene sequence: CDR1 MRHNA, CDR2 SNTAGT. Trimming removed 4 bases from V and 0 bases from J, with 11 bases in between. The length of the CDR3 is 15 residues. CDR3 nucleotides: TGTGCCAGCAGTGTCGGGGATATAAGCACAGATACGCAGTATTTT. Its protein product is CASSVGDISTDTQYF.

The rearrangement links TRBV19 to TRBJ2-3; D possibly corresponds to TRBD1 (6 bases). The CDR3 loop spans 16 amino acids. Germline V gene data show CDR1 as LNHDA and CDR2 as SQIVND (reference sequence). Trimming pared 6 bases from V and 2 bases from J, leaving 18 bases between. The CDR3 region is CASRVTSGHYTDTQYF. CDR3 sequence (DNA): TGTGCCAGTAGAGTTACCTCGGGACATTACACAGATACGCAGTATTTT.

This rearrangement joins TRBV4-2 to TRBJ2-4; TRBD1 agrees at 9 bases. Germline values: CDR1 LGHNA, CDR2 YNFKEQ. The V gene end was trimmed by 3 bases and the J gene end by 6 bases; junction bases not matched to a gene: 9. The CDR3 loop spans 16 amino acids. The CDR3, as DNA: TGTGCCAGCAGCCACGCGGGACAGGGTGGGGGAAACATTCAGTACTTC. It yields the protein CASSHAGQGGGNIQYF.

This clone was seen once. The chain uses TRBV19 and TRBJ2-1; perhaps TRBD1 as D (5 bases). V lost 3 bases and J 2 bases, leaving 17 bases between the germline ends. The CDR3 extends over 17 amino acids. Per the germline V gene, CDR1 is LNHDA and CDR2 is SQIVND (reference sequence). The CDR3, as DNA: TGTGCCAGTAGTATGATTCCTTTGCCAGGGACCTACAATGAGCAGTTCTTC. It encodes CASSMIPLPGTYNEQFF.

V and J are TRBV4-1 and TRBJ2-5; D perhaps matches TRBD2 (7 bases). The V end was cut by 0 bases, the J end by 5 bases, with 19 bases between. The CDR3 has 17 residues. The germline gives CDR1 MGHRA, CDR2 YSYEKL. CDR3 DNA sequence: TGCGCCAGCAGCCAAGACCACTCCGGGGGGCTGGTGGAGACCCAGTACTTC. As protein: CASSQDHSGGLVETQYF.

CDR3 residues: CASIDMGRNTEAFF. For the CDR3, the DNA is TGTGCCAGCATCGACATGGGGAGAAACACTGAAGCTTTCTTT. The genes are TRBV7-9 and TRBJ1-1, with D unclear. Germline CDR1 SEHNR, CDR2 FQNEAQ (reference sequence). The CDR3 has 14 amino acids. Trimming removed 7 bases at V and 2 bases at J, with 14 bases between.

The chain recombines TRBV7-9 with TRBJ2-5, with D perhaps matching TRBD1 or TRBD2 (6 bases each). The germline gives CDR1 SEHNR, CDR2 FQNEAQ (reference sequence). The CDR3 consists of 15 residues. Trimming removed 5 bases from V and 3 bases from J, with 16 bases in between. In DNA, the CDR3 is TGTGCCAGCAGCCTCCAGGGGACTGGAAAAGAGACCCAGTACTTC. This encodes CASSLQGTGKETQYF.

The chain links TRBV11-2 to TRBJ2-5; D is undetermined. V was shortened by 2 bases and J by 5 bases, with 12 bases between the two germline ends. CDR1 and CDR2 (germline): SGHAT, FQNNGV. CDR3 length: 14 residues. CDR3 sequence (DNA): TGTGCCAGCAGCTTAAACACGGTGGAGGAGACCCAGTACTTC. Translating it yields CASSLNTVEETQYF.

The rearrangement uses TRBV28 and TRBJ1-1; the match to TRBD1 covers 8 bases. In germline, CDR1 is MDHEN, CDR2 SYDVKM. This CDR3 contains 15 residues. The V segment lost 8 bases and the J segment 0 bases; nucleotides outside the gene matches: 8. The CDR3 region is CASGTQGGLNTEAFF. CDR3 nucleotide sequence: TGTGCCAGCGGTACACAGGGGGGGTTGAACACTGAAGCTTTCTTT.

This CDR3 reads CASGANTEAFF. CDR3 DNA sequence: TGTGCCAGTGGGGCGAACACTGAAGCTTTCTTT. The genes are TRBV10-3 and TRBJ1-1, with D perhaps TRBD1 (5 bases). Looked up from germline, CDR1 is ENHRY and CDR2 is SYGVKD. The CDR3 sequence is 11 residues long. Trimming pared 10 bases from V and 1 base from J, leaving 7 bases between.

The chain is built from TRBV28 and TRBJ1-1; TRBD1 matches at 10 bases. The germline V gene has CDR1 MDHEN and CDR2 SYDVKM. The junction had 8 bases not matched to a gene; V was cut back by 3 bases and J by 10 bases. This CDR3 has 14 residues. The CDR3 reads CASSLIRDRGVAFF. CDR3 bases: TGTGCCAGCAGTTTGATTCGGGACAGGGGTGTAGCTTTCTTT.

This clone was detected only once. The chain recombines TRBV19 with TRBJ2-5, with 7 bases aligning to TRBD2. Germline-derived CDR1 and CDR2 are LNHDA and SQIVND (reference sequence). Trimming took 5 bases from V and 4 from J; bases not matched to a gene: 7. CDR3 length equals 14 residues. The CDR3 here is CASSPGLVGETQYF. The CDR3 DNA follows: TGTGCCAGTAGTCCCGGACTAGTTGGAGAGACCCAGTACTTC. Looking up the rest from reference TRBV19 and TRBJ2-5 gives the full variable domain: DGGITQSPKYLFRKEGQNVTLSCEQNLNHDAMYWYRQDPGQGLRLIYYSQIVNDFQKGDIAEGYSVSREKKESFPLTVTSAQKNPTAFYLCASSPGLVGETQYFGPGTRLLVL.

This chain connects TRBV19 to TRBJ2-1; D might be TRBD1 (7 bases). CDR3 length: 17 amino acids. Trimming shortened V by 6 bases and J by 4 bases, and 22 bases separated the two germline ends. The germline V gene encodes CDR1 LNHDA and CDR2 SQIVND (reference sequence). CDR3 amino acids: CASRDQGGGSLYNEQFF. The CDR3 nucleotides are TGTGCCAGTAGAGATCAGGGGGGAGGCTCCCTATACAATGAGCAGTTCTTC.

This clone was recorded only once. The chain is built from TRBV19 and TRBJ1-1; 8 bases map to TRBD1. This CDR3 is built from 16 residues. Germline loops: CDR1 LNHDA, CDR2 SQIVND (reference sequence). V gave up 3 bases and J gave up 0 bases; unmatched junction bases: 6. Written as DNA, the CDR3 is TGTGCCAGTAGTATCGGACAGGGAGTCATGAACACTGAAGCTTTCTTT. Its translation is CASSIGQGVMNTEAFF.

This rearrangement joins TRBV7-9 to TRBJ1-2; no firm D call. Germline V gives CDR1 SEHNR, CDR2 FQNEAQ (reference sequence). CDR3 length: 15 residues. Deletions cut 0 bases from V and 5 bases from J, with 13 bases between. The CDR3 nucleotides read TGTGCCAGCAGCTTAGCCGGTAGAGAAACTTATGGCTACACCTTC. It translates to CASSLAGRETYGYTF.

The chain recombines TRBV18 with TRBJ1-3, with 7 bases fitting TRBD1. Germline V gene data show CDR1 as KGHSH and CDR2 as LQKENI. CDR3 length: 17 amino acids. Trimming cost V 6 bases and J 0 bases; bases outside gene matches: 11. Written as DNA, the CDR3 is TGTGCCAGCTCCCGATACGGGACAGAGAGCTCTGGAAACACCATATATTTT. It yields the protein CASSRYGTESSGNTIYF.

The V and J genes are TRBV11-1 and TRBJ1-5, with D unclear. V was trimmed by 1 base and J by 1 base, leaving 11 bases between them. The CDR3 consists of 16 residues. Germline CDR1 SGHAT, CDR2 FQDESV (reference sequence). For the CDR3, the DNA is TGTGCCAGCAGCTTAGGGTTGGGCAAAAGCAATCAGCCCCAGCATTTT. This sequence encodes CASSLGLGKSNQPQHF.

The genes are TRBV5-1 and TRBJ2-3; D gene ambiguous. V dropped 0 bases and J dropped 6 bases, with 23 bases sitting between them. From germline, CDR1 is SGHRS and CDR2 YFSETQ. This CDR3 is 18 amino acids long. The CDR3 bases are TGCGCCAGCAGCTTGGGCACACTCGGACCTCCCCGTTTGGATACGCAGTATTTT. Amino acids: CASSLGTLGPPRLDTQYF.

The rearrangement uses TRBV27 and TRBJ2-6, with D possibly being TRBD1 (5 bases). CDR1 MNHEY and CDR2 SMNVEV come from the germline V gene (reference sequence). V lost 6 bases and J 2 bases, leaving 8 bases between the germline ends. The CDR3 sequence is 14 residues long. CDR3 in amino acids: CASSGHTGANVLTF. CDR3 sequence (DNA): TGTGCCAGCAGCGGACATACTGGGGCCAACGTCCTGACTTTC.

This clone was observed a single time. The CDR3 coding sequence is TGTGCCATCAGTGATAAGGGAGGAGAGACCCAGTACTTC. Its translation is CAISDKGGETQYF. The chain is built from TRBV10-3 and TRBJ2-5, with a tentative D call TRBD2 (6 bases). Germline V gives CDR1 ENHRY, CDR2 SYGVKD. The CDR3 is 13 residues long. The V gene lost 3 bases and the J gene lost 4 bases, with 9 bases spanning the gap.